Listed here are 21 T cell receptor beta chains from one sample, sequenced in a study of chemoradiotherapy in HPV16-positive cancers. TCRdb keeps only in-frame clones here, not all; method: immunoSEQ multiplex PCR. Of fewer than 40,000 clones listed, around 92% are singletons. Material: blood, obtained from a patient who underwent chemoradiotherapy. These receptors came from a human donor with HPV-associated anogenital cancer.

The V gene is TRBV27, the J gene TRBJ1-2, with D unclear. With 3 bases removed from V and 3 bases from J, the gap between germline ends came to 11 bases. Germline CDR1 is MNHEY and CDR2 is SMNVEV (reference sequence). CDR3 length: 14 amino acids. This CDR3 is CASSFQVGDYGYTF. CDR3 nucleotide sequence: TGTGCCAGCAGTTTCCAGGTTGGTGACTATGGCTACACCTTC.

V gene TRBV27 combines with J gene TRBJ2-2; possible D gene TRBD1, 5 bases. CDR3 size: 16 residues. The V gene's germline CDR1 is MNHEY and CDR2 SMNVEV (reference sequence). Trimming took off 2 bases at V and 4 bases at J, with 14 bases between the two ends. In DNA, the CDR3 is TGTGCCAGCAGTTTACAGGGAAGTTTGCGCACCGGGGAGCTGTTTTTT. Translated, it gives CASSLQGSLRTGELFF.

CDR3 coding DNA: TGTGCCAGCAGAGAATTTGGCAAAAACATTCAGTACTTC. This encodes CASREFGKNIQYF. V and J are TRBV6-5 and TRBJ2-4, with D unclear. CDR1 and CDR2 (germline): MNHEY, SVGAGI. The V end was cut by 6 bases, the J end by 3 bases, with 9 bases between. This CDR3 comprises 13 residues.

This chain links TRBV7-6 with TRBJ1-4; maybe TRBD1 (6 bases). This CDR3 has 12 residues. The germline gives CDR1 SGHVS, CDR2 FNYEAQ. V lost 5 bases and J lost 10, with 11 bases in between. DNA of the CDR3: TGTGCCAGCAGCCTAGGGGGTGTAAAACTGTTTTTT. Amino acid sequence: CASSLGGVKLFF.

The V and J genes are TRBV9 and TRBJ2-1, with 15 bases matching TRBD2. Germline V gives CDR1 SGDLS, CDR2 YYNGEE. CDR3 length: 15 amino acids. With 3 bases clipped from V and 9 bases from J, the junction kept 4 bases outside the gene matches. The CDR3 spells CASSAGLAGGSEQFF. CDR3 DNA sequence: TGTGCCAGCAGCGCGGGACTAGCGGGAGGCAGTGAGCAGTTCTTC.

The rearrangement joins TRBV27 to TRBJ2-5; 10 positions agree with TRBD2. Germline trimming cut 5 bases from V and 2 bases from J; bases unmatched to any gene: 8. CDR3 length: 16 residues. Germline V gene data show CDR1 as MNHEY and CDR2 as SMNVEV (reference sequence). CDR3 amino acids: CASSPRTSGFQETQYF. Written as DNA, the CDR3 is TGTGCCAGCAGTCCCCGGACTAGCGGATTTCAAGAGACCCAGTACTTC.

The J gene is TRBJ2-3, the V gene TRBV2; perhaps TRBD2 as D (6 bases). Looked up from germline, CDR1 is SNHLY and CDR2 is FYNNEI. V lost 3 bases, J lost 7 bases, and 14 bases lay in between. CDR3 length equals 14 residues. The chain's CDR3 is CASSESVGGNTQYF. CDR3 DNA: TGTGCCAGCAGTGAGTCCGTAGGAGGGAATACGCAGTATTTT.

Here the CDR3 reads CASSYGTDPSTDTQYF. The CDR3 bases are TGTGCCAGCAGTTACGGGACCGACCCTAGCACAGATACGCAGTATTTT. The chain recombines TRBV6-5 with TRBJ2-3; D may be TRBD1 or TRBD2 (5 bases each). CDR1 and CDR2 (germline): MNHEY, SVGAGI. The CDR3 is 16 amino acids. The ends were cut back, 2 bases at V and 0 bases at J, with 12 bases in the middle.

The V gene is TRBV11-3, the J gene TRBJ2-7; 9 nucleotides align to TRBD1. V dropped 5 bases and J dropped 7; count of bases not matched to a gene: 9. The CDR3 loop spans 14 amino acids. Germline lookup yields CDR1 SGHNT and CDR2 YENEEA. In nucleotides, the CDR3 is TGTGCCAGCAGCCCCCCCACCGGGACAGGGGAGCAGTACTTC. Translation gives CASSPPTGTGEQYF. Together with reference TRBV11-3 and TRBJ2-7, the CDR3 gives the full variable domain: EAGVVQSPRYKIIEKKQPVAFWCNPISGHNTLYWYLQNLGQGPELLIRYENEEAVDDSQLPKDRFSAERLKGVDSTLKIQPAELGDSAVYLCASSPPTGTGEQYFGPGTRLTVT.

J is TRBJ2-5 and V is TRBV30; D gene uncertain. Germline assignment: CDR1 GTSNPN and CDR2 SVGIG (reference sequence). Trimming stripped 3 bases from V and 4 bases from J, with 12 bases between. This CDR3 spans 13 amino acids. CDR3 loop: CAWRGPPRETQYF. The CDR3 DNA reads TGTGCCTGGAGAGGGCCACCCCGAGAGACCCAGTACTTC.

This chain joins TRBV29-1 and TRBJ2-3, with 11 bases lining up with TRBD2. The CDR3 contains 16 residues. Unmatched junction bases numbered 5, after V lost 3 bases and J lost 0 bases. From germline, CDR1 is SQVTM and CDR2 ANQGSEA. In DNA, the CDR3 is TGCAGCGTTGAGACTAGCGGGGTCCTGAGCACAGATACGCAGTATTTT. Translating it yields CSVETSGVLSTDTQYF.

The J gene is TRBJ1-3, the V gene TRBV27; D gene uncertain. The germline V gene has CDR1 MNHEY and CDR2 SMNVEV (reference sequence). V lost 3 bases and J 1 base, leaving 13 bases between the germline ends. The CDR3 spans 16 residues. CDR3 loop: CASSFSGAGSGNTIYF. The CDR3, as DNA: TGTGCCAGCAGTTTCTCAGGAGCGGGGTCTGGAAACACCATATATTTT.

The chain joins TRBV9 to TRBJ2-3; D ambiguous. Germline-derived CDR1 and CDR2 are SGDLS and YYNGEE. V lost 2 bases, J lost 2 bases, and 9 bases lay in between. There are 14 residues in the CDR3. CDR3 nucleotides: TGTGCCAGCAGCGTTGAAGGGATCACAGATACGCAGTATTTT. It is translated as CASSVEGITDTQYF.

The V and J genes are TRBV27 and TRBJ2-5, with 13 bases aligning to TRBD2. CDR1 and CDR2 from the germline V gene are MNHEY and SMNVEV (reference sequence). This CDR3 is built from 15 residues. J gave up 5 bases and V 9 bases, and 9 bases lay outside the gene matches. CDR3 in amino acids: CASRLAGGREETQYF. Here the CDR3 DNA reads TGTGCCAGTCGACTAGCGGGGGGCCGGGAGGAGACCCAGTACTTC.

This sequence joins TRBV7-2 and TRBJ1-3; no definite D call. Germline values: CDR1 SGHTA, CDR2 FQGNSA. The CDR3 loop spans 14 amino acids. V was shortened by 4 bases and J by 0 bases, with 7 bases between the two germline ends. CDR3 in DNA: TGTGCCAGCAGCTCGGAGTACTCTGGAAACACCATATATTTT. It encodes CASSSEYSGNTIYF. Supplemented by reference TRBV7-2 and TRBJ1-3, the full variable domain reads GAGVSQSPSNKVTEKGKDVELRCDPISGHTALYWYRQSLGQGLEFLIYFQGNSAPDKSGLPSDRFSAERTGGSVSTLTIQRTQQEDSAVYLCASSSEYSGNTIYFGEGSWLTVV.

This rearrangement joins TRBV27 to TRBJ1-6; weak D call: TRBD1 (5 bases). This CDR3 contains 16 residues. Germline CDR1 is MNHEY and CDR2 is SMNVEV (reference sequence). Trimming pared 4 bases from V and 5 bases from J, leaving 15 bases between. The CDR3 DNA follows: TGTGCCAGCAGTTCCATCAGGGAGGGGAATAATTCACCCCTCCACTTT. Translating it yields CASSSIREGNNSPLHF.

The gene calls are TRBV19 and TRBJ1-2, with D possibly matching TRBD1 (5 bases). The CDR3 spans 15 residues. V was pared by 6 bases and J by 5 bases, with 19 bases between. Germline CDR1 reads LNHDA; CDR2 reads SQIVND (reference sequence). CDR3 sequence reads: CASRRSGTVGYGYTF. CDR3 bases: TGTGCCAGTAGAAGATCCGGGACGGTAGGGTATGGCTACACCTTC.

The chain carries TRBV2 and TRBJ2-5; the D gene is possibly TRBD1 (7 bases). The CDR3 sequence is 14 residues long. Germline lookup yields CDR1 SNHLY and CDR2 FYNNEI. The ends were cut back, 8 bases at V and 3 bases at J, with 16 bases in the middle. The CDR3 reads CASGEAGGKETQYF. The CDR3 DNA sequence: TGTGCCAGCGGCGAGGCAGGGGGGAAAGAGACCCAGTACTTC.

The rearrangement links TRBV19 to TRBJ1-2; D not resolved. Germline assignment: CDR1 LNHDA and CDR2 SQIVND (reference sequence). The CDR3 has 14 amino acids. V lost 7 bases and J lost 0, with 12 bases in between. The CDR3 sequence: CASNGYGTNYGYTF. For the CDR3, the DNA is TGTGCCAGTAATGGATACGGAACTAACTATGGCTACACCTTC.

This chain uses TRBV11-3 with TRBJ1-1; 10 bases agree with TRBD1. This CDR3 has 14 residues. CDR1 and CDR2 from the germline V gene are SGHNT and YENEEA. The trim removed 7 bases at V and 5 bases at J, leaving 7 bases unmatched. The DNA of the CDR3 is TGTGCCAGCACCCCGGGACAGGGGTGGACTGAAGCTTTCTTT. Translated, it gives CASTPGQGWTEAFF.

The chain carries TRBV19 and TRBJ1-1; the D gene is possibly TRBD1 (5 bases). This CDR3 has 14 amino acids. Germline-derived CDR1 and CDR2 are LNHDA and SQIVND (reference sequence). Trimming took 6 bases from V and 6 from J, leaving 17 bases between them. The CDR3 bases are TGTGCCAGTAGCCATTACGGCAGGGCCGCTGAAGCTTTCTTT. It translates to CASSHYGRAAEAFF.